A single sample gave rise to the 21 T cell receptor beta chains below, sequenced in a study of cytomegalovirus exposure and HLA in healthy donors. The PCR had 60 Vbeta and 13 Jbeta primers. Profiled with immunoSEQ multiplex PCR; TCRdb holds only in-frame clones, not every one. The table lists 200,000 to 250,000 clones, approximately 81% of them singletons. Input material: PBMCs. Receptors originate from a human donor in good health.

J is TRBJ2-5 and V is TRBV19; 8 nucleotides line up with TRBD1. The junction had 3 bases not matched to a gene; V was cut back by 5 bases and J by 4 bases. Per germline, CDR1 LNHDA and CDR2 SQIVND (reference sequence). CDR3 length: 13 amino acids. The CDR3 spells CASSSQGAETQYF. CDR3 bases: TGTGCCAGTAGTTCTCAGGGGGCAGAGACCCAGTACTTC.

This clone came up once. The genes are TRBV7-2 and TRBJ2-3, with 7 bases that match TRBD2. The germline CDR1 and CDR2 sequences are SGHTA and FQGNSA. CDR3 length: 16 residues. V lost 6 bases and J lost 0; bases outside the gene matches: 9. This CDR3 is CASRPNLAASTDTQYF. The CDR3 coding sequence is TGTGCCAGCAGACCCAACCTAGCGGCTAGCACAGATACGCAGTATTTT. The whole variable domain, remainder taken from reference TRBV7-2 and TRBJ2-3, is GAGVSQSPSNKVTEKGKDVELRCDPISGHTALYWYRQSLGQGLEFLIYFQGNSAPDKSGLPSDRFSAERTGGSVSTLTIQRTQQEDSAVYLCASRPNLAASTDTQYFGPGTRLTVL.

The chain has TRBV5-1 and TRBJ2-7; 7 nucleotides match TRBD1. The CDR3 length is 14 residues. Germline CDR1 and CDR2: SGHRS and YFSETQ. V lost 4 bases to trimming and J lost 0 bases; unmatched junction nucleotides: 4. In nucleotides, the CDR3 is TGCGCCAGCAGCGCCCACAGGGGCTCCTACGAGCAGTACTTC. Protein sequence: CASSAHRGSYEQYF.

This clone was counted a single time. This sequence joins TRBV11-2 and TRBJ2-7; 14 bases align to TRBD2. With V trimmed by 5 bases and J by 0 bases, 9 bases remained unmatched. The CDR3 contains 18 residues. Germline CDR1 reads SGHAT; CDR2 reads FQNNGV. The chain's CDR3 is CASSPALGTSGSSYEQYF. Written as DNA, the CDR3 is TGTGCCAGCAGCCCCGCACTAGGGACTAGCGGGAGCTCCTACGAGCAGTACTTC.

The CDR3 coding sequence is TGTGCCAGCACCCGGGGTTCCTCTGGGGCCAACGTCCTGACTTTC. It codes for CASTRGSSGANVLTF. The chain uses TRBV6-6 and TRBJ2-6; possibly TRBD2 for D (5 bases). Trimming shortened V by 7 bases and J by 0 bases, and 10 bases separated the two germline ends. CDR1 is MNHNY, CDR2 SVGAGI, per germline (reference sequence). The CDR3 covers 15 residues.

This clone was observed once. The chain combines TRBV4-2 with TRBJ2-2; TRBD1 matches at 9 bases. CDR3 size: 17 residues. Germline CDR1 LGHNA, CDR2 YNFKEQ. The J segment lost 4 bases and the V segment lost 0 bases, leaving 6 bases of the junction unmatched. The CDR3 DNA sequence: TGTGCCAGCAGCCAAGATTTTGGGACAGGGACCACCGGGGAGCTGTTTTTT. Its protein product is CASSQDFGTGTTGELFF.

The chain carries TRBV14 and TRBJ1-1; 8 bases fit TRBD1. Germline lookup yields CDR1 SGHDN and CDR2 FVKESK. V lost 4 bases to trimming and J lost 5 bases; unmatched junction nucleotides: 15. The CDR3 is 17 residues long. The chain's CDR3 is CASSPQFGQGARTEAFF. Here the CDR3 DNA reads TGTGCCAGCAGCCCCCAATTCGGGCAGGGGGCAAGGACTGAAGCTTTCTTT.

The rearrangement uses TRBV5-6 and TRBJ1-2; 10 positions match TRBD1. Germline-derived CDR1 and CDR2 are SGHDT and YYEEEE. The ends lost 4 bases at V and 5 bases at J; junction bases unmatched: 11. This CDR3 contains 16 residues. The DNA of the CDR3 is TGTGCCAGCAGCCTCATGGGACAGGGGCCTGGGTATGGCTACACCTTC. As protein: CASSLMGQGPGYGYTF. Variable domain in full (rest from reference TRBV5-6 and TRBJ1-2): DAGVTQSPTHLIKTRGQQVTLRCSPKSGHDTVSWYQQALGQGPQFIFQYYEEEERQRGNFPDRFSGHQFPNYSSELNVNALLLGDSALYLCASSLMGQGPGYGYTFGSGTRLTVV.

CDR3 coding DNA: TGTGCCAGCAGCAAAACTAGCGGGGGGAAGGAGCAGTACTTC. Amino acid sequence: CASSKTSGGKEQYF. This chain connects TRBV4-2 to TRBJ2-7; 12 bases map to TRBD2. The CDR3 length is 14 residues. The V and J ends lost 5 bases and 7 bases, in that order; junction bases with no gene match: 6. Germline CDR1 LGHNA, CDR2 YNFKEQ.

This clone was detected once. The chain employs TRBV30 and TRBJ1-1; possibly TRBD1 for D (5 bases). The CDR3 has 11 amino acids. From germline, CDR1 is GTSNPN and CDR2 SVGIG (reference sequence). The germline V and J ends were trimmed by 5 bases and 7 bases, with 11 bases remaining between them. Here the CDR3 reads CAWATEDEAFF. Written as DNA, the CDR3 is TGTGCCTGGGCGACAGAGGATGAAGCTTTCTTT. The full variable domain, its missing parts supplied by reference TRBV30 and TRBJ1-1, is SQTIHQWPATLVQPVGSPLSLECTVEGTSNPNLYWYRQAAGRGLQLLFYSVGIGQISSEVPQNLSASRPQDRQFILSSKKLLLSDSGFYLCAWATEDEAFFGQGTRLTVV.

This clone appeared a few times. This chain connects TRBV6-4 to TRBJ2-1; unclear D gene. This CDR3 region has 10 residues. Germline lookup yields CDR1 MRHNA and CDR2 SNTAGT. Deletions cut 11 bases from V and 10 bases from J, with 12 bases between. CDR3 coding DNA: TGTGCCGGTACTTTACGGGAGCAGTTCTTC. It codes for CAGTLREQFF.

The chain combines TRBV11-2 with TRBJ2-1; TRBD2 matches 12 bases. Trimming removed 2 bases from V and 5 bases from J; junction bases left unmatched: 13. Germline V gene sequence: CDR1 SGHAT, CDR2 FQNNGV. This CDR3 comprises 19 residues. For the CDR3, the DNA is TGTGCCAGCAGCTTATTATACAGAGAGAGGACTAGCGGGGACAATGAGCAGTTCTTC. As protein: CASSLLYRERTSGDNEQFF.

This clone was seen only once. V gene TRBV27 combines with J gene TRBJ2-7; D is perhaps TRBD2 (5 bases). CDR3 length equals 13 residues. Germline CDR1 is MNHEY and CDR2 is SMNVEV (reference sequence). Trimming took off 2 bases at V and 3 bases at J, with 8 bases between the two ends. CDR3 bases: TGTGCCAGCAGTTTAGGTCGGGACTACGAGCAGTACTTC. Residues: CASSLGRDYEQYF.

The DNA of the CDR3 is TGTGCCAGCAGCTTAGTGGGAGACGAGCAGTACTTC. It codes for CASSLVGDEQYF. The chain uses TRBV11-2 and TRBJ2-7, with D maybe TRBD2 (5 bases). This CDR3 spans 12 amino acids. Trimming left V 1 base short and J 5 bases short, with 6 bases between. Germline CDR1 and CDR2: SGHAT and FQNNGV.

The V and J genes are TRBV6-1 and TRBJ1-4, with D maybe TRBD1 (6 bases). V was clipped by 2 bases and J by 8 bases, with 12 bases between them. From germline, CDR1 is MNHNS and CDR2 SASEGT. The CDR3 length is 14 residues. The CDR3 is CASSEQGRREKLFF. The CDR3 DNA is TGTGCCAGCAGTGAACAGGGGCGGAGAGAAAAACTGTTTTTT.

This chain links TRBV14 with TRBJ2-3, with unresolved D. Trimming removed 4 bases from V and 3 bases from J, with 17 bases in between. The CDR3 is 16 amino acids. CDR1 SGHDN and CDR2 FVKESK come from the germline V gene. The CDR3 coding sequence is TGTGCCAGCAGCCCTGAGGCCAATCCCCTTACAGATACGCAGTATTTT. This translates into CASSPEANPLTDTQYF.

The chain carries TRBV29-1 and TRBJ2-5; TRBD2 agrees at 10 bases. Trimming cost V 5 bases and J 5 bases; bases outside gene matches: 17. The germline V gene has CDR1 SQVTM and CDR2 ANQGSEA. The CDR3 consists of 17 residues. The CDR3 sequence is CSVFVVRTLAGGETQYF. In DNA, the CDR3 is TGCAGCGTTTTCGTTGTCCGGACCTTAGCGGGAGGCGAGACCCAGTACTTC. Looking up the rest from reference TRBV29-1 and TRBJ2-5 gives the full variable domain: SAVISQKPSRDICQRGTSLTIQCQVDSQVTMMFWYRQQPGQSLTLIATANQGSEATYESGFVIDKFPISRPNLTFSTLTVSNMSPEDSSIYLCSVFVVRTLAGGETQYFGPGTRLLVL.

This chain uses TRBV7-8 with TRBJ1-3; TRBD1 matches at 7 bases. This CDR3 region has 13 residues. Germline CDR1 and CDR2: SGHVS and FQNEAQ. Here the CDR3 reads CAIQGNSGNTIYF. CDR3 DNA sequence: TGTGCTATACAGGGGAACTCTGGAAACACCATATATTTT. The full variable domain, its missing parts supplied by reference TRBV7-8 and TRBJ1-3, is GAGVSQSPRYKVAKRGQDVALRCDPISGHVSLFWYQQALGQGPEFLTYFQNEAQLDKSGLPSDRFFAERPEGSVSTLKIQRTQQEDSAVYLCAIQGNSGNTIYFGEGSWLTVV.

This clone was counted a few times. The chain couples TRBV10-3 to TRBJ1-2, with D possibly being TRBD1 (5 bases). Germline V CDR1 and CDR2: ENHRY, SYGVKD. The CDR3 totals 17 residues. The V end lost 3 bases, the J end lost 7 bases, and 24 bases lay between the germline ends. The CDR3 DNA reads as TGTGCCATCAGTGAAGAGCCGGATGGGGGGTACGTTGGTGGCTACACCTTC. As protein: CAISEEPDGGYVGGYTF.

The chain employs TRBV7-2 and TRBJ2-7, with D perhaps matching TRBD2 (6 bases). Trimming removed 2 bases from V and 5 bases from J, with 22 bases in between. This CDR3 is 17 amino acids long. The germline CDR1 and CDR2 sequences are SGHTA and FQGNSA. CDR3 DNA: TGTGCCAGCAGCTTAACTCCAAGCCTAGAACTAGCTGACGAGCAGTACTTC. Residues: CASSLTPSLELADEQYF. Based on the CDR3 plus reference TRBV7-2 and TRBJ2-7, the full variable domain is GAGVSQSPSNKVTEKGKDVELRCDPISGHTALYWYRQSLGQGLEFLIYFQGNSAPDKSGLPSDRFSAERTGGSVSTLTIQRTQQEDSAVYLCASSLTPSLELADEQYFGPGTRLTVT.

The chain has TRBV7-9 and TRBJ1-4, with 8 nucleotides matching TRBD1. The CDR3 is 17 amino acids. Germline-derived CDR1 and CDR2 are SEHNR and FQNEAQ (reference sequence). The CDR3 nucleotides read TGTTCCATCAAGACCAGGGGGCCAAAGGTAGCTGGTGAAAAACTGTTTTTT. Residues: CSIKTRGPKVAGEKLFF.